These 15 T cell receptor beta chains came from one sample sequenced in a study of shared clonotypes between healthy human individuals. The naive CD8 fraction comprised CD45RO-negative cells positively selected for CCR7 and excluded terminally differentiated effector memory CD45RA+ cells. The protocol was immunoSEQ multiplex PCR, while the TCRdb copy is restricted to in-frame clones and leaves out a portion. The repertoire consists of 600,000 or so clones, with roughly 98% occurring once and the leading ten covering around 0.3%. The specimen sequenced was naive CD8+ T cells sorted from blood. These receptors originate from a man aged 30 to 39 in good health.

This rearrangement joins TRBV7-7 to TRBJ2-1; D possibly uses TRBD1 or TRBD2 (6 bases each). Germline V lookup: CDR1 SSHAT, CDR2 FNYEAQ (reference sequence). There are 16 residues in the CDR3. Trimming removed 5 bases from V and 4 bases from J, with 18 bases in between. The CDR3 sequence is CASSPGAGPGYNEQFF. Here the CDR3 DNA reads TGTGCCAGCAGCCCAGGGGCGGGACCGGGGTACAATGAGCAGTTCTTC.

V is TRBV5-1 and J is TRBJ1-1; TRBD1 is a possible D gene (6 bases). Trimming removed 3 bases from V and 2 bases from J, with 17 bases in between. This CDR3 has 16 residues. Germline V gene sequence: CDR1 SGHRS, CDR2 YFSETQ. CDR3 sequence: CASSSLRGESNTEAFF. The CDR3 nucleotides read TGCGCCAGCAGCTCCCTGAGGGGGGAATCAAACACTGAAGCTTTCTTT.

The count of this clone is one. CDR3 DNA: TGTGCCAGCAGCGCGACTAGCCGCTACCAAGAGACCCAGTACTTC. It encodes CASSATSRYQETQYF. The chain joins TRBV9 to TRBJ2-5, with 7 bases that match TRBD2. Germline V gene lookup returns CDR1 SGDLS and CDR2 YYNGEE. This CDR3 contains 15 residues. J gave up 0 bases and V 3 bases, and 5 bases lay outside the gene matches. The full variable domain, its missing parts supplied by reference TRBV9 and TRBJ2-5, is DSGVTQTPKHLITATGQRVTLRCSPRSGDLSVYWYQQSLDQGLQFLIQYYNGEERAKGNILERFSAQQFPDLHSELNLSSLELGDSALYFCASSATSRYQETQYFGPGTRLLVL.

About this clone itself: Other DNA sequences in this specimen translate into the identical CDR3. V usage is TRBV7-9 and J usage is TRBJ2-7; 7 bases match TRBD1. Germline V CDR1 and CDR2: SEHNR, FQNEAQ (reference sequence). The V gene end was trimmed by 3 bases and the J gene end by 2 bases; junction bases not matched to a gene: 1. This CDR3 contains 13 residues. CDR3: CASSLGTAYEQYF. As DNA, the CDR3 is TGTGCCAGCAGCTTGGGGACAGCCTACGAGCAGTACTTC.

V and J are TRBV29-1 and TRBJ1-2; tentative D call: TRBD1 (6 bases). Trimming took 4 bases from V and 0 from J, leaving 12 bases between them. The CDR3 extends over 14 amino acids. CDR1 and CDR2 from the germline V gene are SQVTM and ANQGSEA. The CDR3 protein is CSVGRDTPNYGYTF. As DNA, the CDR3 is TGCAGCGTTGGCCGGGACACCCCTAACTATGGCTACACCTTC. Complete variable domain (other parts from reference TRBV29-1 and TRBJ1-2): SAVISQKPSRDICQRGTSLTIQCQVDSQVTMMFWYRQQPGQSLTLIATANQGSEATYESGFVIDKFPISRPNLTFSTLTVSNMSPEDSSIYLCSVGRDTPNYGYTFGSGTRLTVV.

The rearrangement uses TRBV6-5 and TRBJ2-1, with 7 bases fitting TRBD2. The CDR3 runs to 13 residues. V lost 8 bases to trimming and J lost 4 bases; unmatched junction nucleotides: 5. The V gene's germline CDR1 is MNHEY and CDR2 SVGAGI. CDR3 bases: TGTGCCAGCGGGCTAGCGGTTTACAATGAGCAGTTCTTC. Encoded protein: CASGLAVYNEQFF.

This chain joins TRBV2 and TRBJ2-7; D assignment may be TRBD1 or TRBD2 (6 bases each). Trimming removed 1 base at V and 4 bases at J, with 11 bases between. The CDR3 extends over 14 amino acids. Germline V gives CDR1 SNHLY, CDR2 FYNNEI. The chain's CDR3 is CASSEGGAGYEQYF. DNA for the CDR3: TGTGCCAGCAGTGAAGGGGGGGCTGGATACGAGCAGTACTTC. Together with reference TRBV2 and TRBJ2-7, the CDR3 gives the full variable domain: EPEVTQTPSHQVTQMGQEVILRCVPISNHLYFYWYRQILGQKVEFLVSFYNNEISEKSEIFDDQFSVERPDGSNFTLKIRSTKLEDSAMYFCASSEGGAGYEQYFGPGTRLTVT.

The genes are TRBV7-6 and TRBJ1-4; TRBD1 matches at 7 bases. The CDR3 has 16 amino acids. V trimming: 5 bases; J trimming: 4 bases; junction bases outside the gene matches: 10. Germline assignment: CDR1 SGHVS and CDR2 FNYEAQ. CDR3: CASSNSLGQFNEKLFF. The CDR3 region has the DNA TGTGCCAGCAGCAATTCACTGGGACAGTTTAATGAAAAACTGTTTTTT.

The chain recombines TRBV5-1 with TRBJ2-7; 7 bases fit TRBD2. J lost 6 bases, V lost 7 bases, and 13 bases had no gene match. This CDR3 is 14 amino acids long. Germline CDR1 SGHRS, CDR2 YFSETQ. The CDR3, as DNA: TGCGCCAGCGCCCCACGGGCGGGAGTAGGCGAGCAGTACTTC. Its protein is CASAPRAGVGEQYF.

The chain recombines TRBV29-1 with TRBJ2-1, with 13 positions matching TRBD2. The CDR3 runs to 15 residues. Losses at the gene ends were 4 bases for V and 0 bases for J; bases not matched to a gene: 0. The germline CDR1 and CDR2 sequences are SQVTM and ANQGSEA. The DNA for the CDR3 is TGCAGCGTTGGGACTAGCGGGAGCTCCTACAATGAGCAGTTCTTC. This translates into CSVGTSGSSYNEQFF.

Only one count was recorded for this clone. The chain uses TRBV7-9 and TRBJ2-1; TRBD2 aligns across 12 bases. The junction had 18 bases not matched to a gene; V was cut back by 4 bases and J by 8 bases. From germline, CDR1 is SEHNR and CDR2 FQNEAQ (reference sequence). The CDR3 is 19 residues long. In DNA form, the CDR3 reads TGTGCCAGCAGCTCAGCGGGCCAGCTAGCGGGAGGGCCTCGCGATGAGCAGTTCTTC. Protein sequence: CASSSAGQLAGGPRDEQFF. Using reference TRBV7-9 and TRBJ2-1 for the parts outside the CDR3, the full variable domain is DTGVSQNPRHKITKRGQNVTFRCDPISEHNRLYWYRQTLGQGPEFLTYFQNEAQLEKSRLLSDRFSAERPKGSFSTLEIQRTEQGDSAMYLCASSSAGQLAGGPRDEQFFGPGTRLTVL.

The chain couples TRBV4-3 to TRBJ2-1; D gene ambiguous. The CDR3 consists of 13 residues. Germline assignment: CDR1 LGHNA and CDR2 YSLEER. The V and J ends lost 0 bases and 6 bases respectively, with 6 bases between them. The CDR3 DNA follows: TGCGCCAGCAGCCAAGAGTCCGTCAATGAGCAGTTCTTC. Amino acids: CASSQESVNEQFF.

The rearrangement uses TRBV11-2 and TRBJ2-2, with 10 bases identical to TRBD1. Trimming cost V 5 bases and J 4 bases; bases outside gene matches: 7. The CDR3 has 16 residues. CDR1 and CDR2 from the germline V gene are SGHAT and FQNNGV. The CDR3 reads CASSARQGASTGELFF. In nucleotides, the CDR3 is TGTGCCAGCAGCGCCCGACAGGGGGCCAGCACCGGGGAGCTGTTTTTT.

This rearrangement joins TRBV28 to TRBJ2-3; 7 bases map to TRBD1. Germline V CDR1 and CDR2: MDHEN, SYDVKM. CDR3 length equals 14 residues. V was pared by 6 bases and J by 6 bases, with 9 bases of the junction left unmatched. The CDR3 is CASSPDRESDTQYF. In nucleotides, the CDR3 is TGTGCCAGCAGCCCAGACAGGGAGTCGGATACGCAGTATTTT.

The J gene is TRBJ2-1, the V gene TRBV7-3, with 11 bases aligning to TRBD2. Losses at the gene ends were 4 bases for V and 6 bases for J; bases not matched to a gene: 8. The CDR3 totals 16 residues. Germline lookup yields CDR1 SGHTA and CDR2 FQGTGA. CDR3 loop: CASSSRTSGRGNEQFF. CDR3 DNA sequence: TGTGCCAGCAGCTCCCGAACTAGCGGGAGAGGCAATGAGCAGTTCTTC.